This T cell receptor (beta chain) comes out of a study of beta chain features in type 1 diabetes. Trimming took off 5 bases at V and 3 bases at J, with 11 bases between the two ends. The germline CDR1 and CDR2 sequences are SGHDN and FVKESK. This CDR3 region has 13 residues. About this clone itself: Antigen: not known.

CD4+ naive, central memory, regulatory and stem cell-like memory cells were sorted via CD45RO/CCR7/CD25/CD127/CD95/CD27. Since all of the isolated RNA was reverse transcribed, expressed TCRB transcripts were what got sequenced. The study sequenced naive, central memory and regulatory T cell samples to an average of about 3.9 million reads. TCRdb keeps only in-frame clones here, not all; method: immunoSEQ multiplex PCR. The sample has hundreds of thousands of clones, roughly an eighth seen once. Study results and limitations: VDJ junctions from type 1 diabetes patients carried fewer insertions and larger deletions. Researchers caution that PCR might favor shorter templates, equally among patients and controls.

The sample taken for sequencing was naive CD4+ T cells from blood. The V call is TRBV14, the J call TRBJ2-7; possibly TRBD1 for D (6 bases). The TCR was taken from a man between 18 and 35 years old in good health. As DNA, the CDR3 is TGTGCCAGCAGCTTGGGACAAGACTACGAGCAGTACTTC. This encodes CASSLGQDYEQYF.